This T cell receptor beta chain was captured by sequencing in a study of blood T cells in healthy people across ages. It was with a sample-barcoded 5' primer and a J-beta primer mix that a second PCR of roughly 6 to 12 cycles was run. Each TCR beta cDNA got a 12-nucleotide random molecular identifier. Using its own MiXCR run on the 5' RACE reads, TCRdb lists one record per CDR3 protein. The repertoire holds approximately 820,000 distinct CDR3 sequences, with approximately 44% as singletons. Trimming left V 0 bases short and J 5 bases short, with 17 bases between. CDR3 size: 17 residues. The germline V gene has CDR1 SGHRS and CDR2 YFSETQ.

The source of this sequence is a man aged 60 to 69 in good health. The source material was blood. The genes are TRBV5-1 and TRBJ2-2, with a weak D call TRBD2 (6 bases). The CDR3 region is CASSLDGSGRKTGELFF. The CDR3 region has the DNA TGCGCCAGCAGCTTGGACGGGTCAGGGAGGAAGACCGGGGAGCTGTTTTTT.